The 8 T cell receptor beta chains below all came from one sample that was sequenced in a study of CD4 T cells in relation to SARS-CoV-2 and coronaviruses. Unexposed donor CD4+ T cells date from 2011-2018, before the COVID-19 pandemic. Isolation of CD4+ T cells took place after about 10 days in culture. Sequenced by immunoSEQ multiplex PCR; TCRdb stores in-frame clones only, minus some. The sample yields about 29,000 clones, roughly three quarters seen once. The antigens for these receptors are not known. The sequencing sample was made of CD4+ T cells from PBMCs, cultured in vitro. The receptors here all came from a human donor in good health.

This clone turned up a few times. The chain's CDR3 is CASSVDRASSGNTIYF. The CDR3 nucleotides are TGTGCCAGTAGTGTTGACAGGGCCAGCTCTGGAAACACCATATATTTT. The J gene is TRBJ1-3, the V gene TRBV19; 7 bases match TRBD1. Trimming took 5 bases from V and 0 from J; bases not matched to a gene: 7. CDR1 LNHDA and CDR2 SQIVND come from the germline V gene (reference sequence). The CDR3 totals 16 residues.

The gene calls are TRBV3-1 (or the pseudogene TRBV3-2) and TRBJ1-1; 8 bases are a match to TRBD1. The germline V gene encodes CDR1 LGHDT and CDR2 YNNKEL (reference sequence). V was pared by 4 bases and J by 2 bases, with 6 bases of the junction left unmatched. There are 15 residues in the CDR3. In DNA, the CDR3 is TGTGCCAGCAGCCTGGGACAGGTCCCTAACACTGAAGCTTTCTTT. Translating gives CASSLGQVPNTEAFF.

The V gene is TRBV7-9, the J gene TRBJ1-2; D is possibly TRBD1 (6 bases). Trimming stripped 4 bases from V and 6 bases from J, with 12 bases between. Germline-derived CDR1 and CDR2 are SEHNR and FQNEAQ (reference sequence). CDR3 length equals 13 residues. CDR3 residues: CASSSQGFHGYTF. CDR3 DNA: TGTGCCAGCAGCTCACAGGGTTTCCATGGCTACACCTTC. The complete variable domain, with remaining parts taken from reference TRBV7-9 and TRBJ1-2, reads DTGVSQNPRHKITKRGQNVTFRCDPISEHNRLYWYRQTLGQGPEFLTYFQNEAQLEKSRLLSDRFSAERPKGSFSTLEIQRTEQGDSAMYLCASSSQGFHGYTFGSGTRLTVV.

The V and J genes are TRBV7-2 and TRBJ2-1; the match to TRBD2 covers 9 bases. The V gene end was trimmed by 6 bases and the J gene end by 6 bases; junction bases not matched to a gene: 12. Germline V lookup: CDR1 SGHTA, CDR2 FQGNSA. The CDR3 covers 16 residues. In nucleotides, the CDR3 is TGTGCCAGCAGGACAGGATTTAGCGGGAGCCTCAATGAGCAGTTCTTC. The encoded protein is CASRTGFSGSLNEQFF.

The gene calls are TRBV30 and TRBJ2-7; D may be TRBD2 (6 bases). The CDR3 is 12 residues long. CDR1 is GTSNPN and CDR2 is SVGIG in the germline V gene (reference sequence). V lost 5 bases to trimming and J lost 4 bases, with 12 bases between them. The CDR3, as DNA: TGTGCCTGGGGGCTGGGGGGATACGAGCAGTACTTC. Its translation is CAWGLGGYEQYF.

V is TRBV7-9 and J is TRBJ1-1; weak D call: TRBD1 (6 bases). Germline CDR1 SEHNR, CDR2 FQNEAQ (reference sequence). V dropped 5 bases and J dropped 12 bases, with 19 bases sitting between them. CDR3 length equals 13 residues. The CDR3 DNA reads TGTGCCAGCAGCCCATCATCGGGACAAGAGTCTTTCTTT. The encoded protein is CASSPSSGQESFF.

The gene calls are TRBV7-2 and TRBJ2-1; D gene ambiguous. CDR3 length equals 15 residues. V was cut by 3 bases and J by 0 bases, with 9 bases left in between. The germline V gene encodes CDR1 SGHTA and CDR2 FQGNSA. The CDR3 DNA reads TGTGCCAGCAGCTTTGACCCCGGCTCCTACAATGAGCAGTTCTTC. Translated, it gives CASSFDPGSYNEQFF. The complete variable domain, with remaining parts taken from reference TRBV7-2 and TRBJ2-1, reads GAGVSQSPSNKVTEKGKDVELRCDPISGHTALYWYRQSLGQGLEFLIYFQGNSAPDKSGLPSDRFSAERTGGSVSTLTIQRTQQEDSAVYLCASSFDPGSYNEQFFGPGTRLTVL.

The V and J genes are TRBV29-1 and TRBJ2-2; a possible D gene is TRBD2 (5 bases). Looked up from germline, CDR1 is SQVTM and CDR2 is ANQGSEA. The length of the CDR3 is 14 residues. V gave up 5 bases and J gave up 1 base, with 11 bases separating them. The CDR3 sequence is CSVRTSLNTGELFF. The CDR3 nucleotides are TGCAGCGTTAGGACTTCTTTGAACACCGGGGAGCTGTTTTTT.